A selection of T cell receptor beta chains follows, all from one sample in a study of OX40 agonist ivuxolimab in advanced cancers. Using immunoSEQ multiplex PCR, the repertoire was profiled, and TCRdb retains in-frame clones only, with some absent. This sample yields tens of thousands of clones, of which about 88% are seen a single time; roughly 1% belongs to the top ten. The sequencing used CD4+ or CD8+ T cells sorted from blood, collected in a trial of the OX40 agonist ivuxolimab. These receptors all stem from an adult with an advanced solid tumor such as melanoma, head and neck, liver or kidney cancer. The CDR3 runs from the conserved cysteine through the conserved F or W. The D gene is left open where the match is weak. Where a row states a size, it is once, few, many or the class of an expanded clone; other rows omit it.

clone size	J gene	D gene	V gene	CDR3 protein	CDR3 DNA
.	TRBJ1-2	TRBD1	TRBV7-8	CASSQGGGQGYGYTF	TGTGCCAGCAGCCAGGGGGGAGGACAGGGGTATGGCTACACCTTC
.	TRBJ2-1	.	TRBV19	CASSSGPYNEQFF	TGTGCCAGTAGTTCCGGGCCATACAATGAGCAGTTCTTC
once	TRBJ2-7	.	TRBV5-1	CASSLAPGNYEQYF	TGCGCCAGCAGCTTGGCCCCCGGGAACTACGAGCAGTACTTC
.	TRBJ1-5	TRBD1	TRBV2	CASSGVVTGVGQPQHF	TGTGCCAGCAGTGGCGTGGTGACAGGGGTGGGTCAGCCCCAGCATTTT
once	TRBJ2-2	TRBD2	TRBV6-4	CASRRNSGRANTGELFF	TGTGCCAGCAGGAGAAATAGCGGGAGGGCGAACACCGGGGAGCTGTTTTTT
.	TRBJ1-4	.	TRBV5-8	CASSLGRSTNEKLFF	TGTGCCAGCAGCTTGGGACGATCAACTAATGAAAAACTGTTTTTT
.	TRBJ1-4	.	TRBV11-2	CASSAGGGINEKLFF	TGTGCCAGCAGCGCGGGCGGGGGAATTAATGAAAAACTGTTTTTT
.	TRBJ1-1	.	TRBV7-2	CASSPRGGANTEAFF	TGTGCCAGCAGCCCCCGGGGAGGTGCGAACACTGAAGCTTTCTTT
.	TRBJ2-1	.	TRBV19	CASSIKAQGNYNEQFF	TGTGCCAGTAGTATAAAGGCCCAGGGGAACTACAATGAGCAGTTCTTC
.	TRBJ1-1	TRBD1	TRBV15	CATSRDRTGMNTEAFF	TGTGCCACCAGCAGAGATAGGACAGGCATGAACACTGAAGCTTTCTTT
.	TRBJ1-2	TRBD1	TRBV28	CASSLGLQGVGYTF	TGTGCCAGCAGTTTAGGTCTACAGGGGGTTGGCTACACCTTC
.	TRBJ1-2	.	TRBV28	CASSLRGVVYGYTF	TGTGCCAGCAGCTTAAGGGGGGTTGTATATGGCTACACCTTC
.	TRBJ2-2	TRBD1	TRBV10-3	CASTGSLTGELFF	TGTGCCTCGACAGGGAGTTTAACCGGGGAGCTGTTTTTT
once	TRBJ2-7	.	TRBV5-5	CASSLGRGDYEQYF	TGTGCCAGCAGCTTGGGTAGAGGGGATTACGAGCAGTACTTC
few	TRBJ2-7	TRBD2	TRBV27	CASSSFTGGTSGRYEQYF	TGTGCCAGCAGTTCATTTACAGGGGGGACTAGCGGGAGGTACGAGCAGTACTTC
once	TRBJ2-7	.	TRBV5-4	CASSLGGLTYEQYF	TGTGCCAGCAGCTTGGGCGGCCTGACCTACGAGCAGTACTTC
.	TRBJ2-1	TRBD2	TRBV28	CASSTAGVLGNEQFF	TGTGCCAGCAGTACCGCGGGAGTTCTCGGCAATGAGCAGTTCTTC
.	TRBJ1-1	.	TRBV6-5	CATNRGPEAFF	TGTGCCACCAACCGGGGGCCTGAAGCTTTCTTT
.	TRBJ2-7	TRBD2	TRBV5-5	CASSPSAGAYEQYF	TGTGCCAGCAGCCCGTCGGCGGGAGCCTACGAGCAGTACTTC
.	TRBJ1-5	.	TRBV19	CASGRQPQHF	TGTGCCAGCGGACGGCAGCCCCAGCATTTT
.	TRBJ2-3	.	TRBV27	CASSAWGVSDTQYF	TGTGCCAGCAGCGCCTGGGGAGTCTCAGATACGCAGTATTTT
.	TRBJ2-3	.	TRBV2	CASVYLRGDTQYF	TGTGCCAGCGTTTATCTTAGGGGAGATACGCAGTATTTT
.	TRBJ2-2	TRBD1	TRBV7-9	CASSFPGQGFAGELFF	TGTGCCAGCAGCTTCCCGGGACAGGGATTCGCCGGGGAGCTGTTTTTT
.	TRBJ1-2	.	TRBV5-1	CASSSAGMYGYTF	TGCGCCAGCAGCTCGGCGGGAATGTATGGCTACACCTTC
.	TRBJ2-1	.	TRBV7-3	CASSPTHGAGYNEQFF	TGTGCCAGCAGCCCCACCCACGGGGCCGGGTACAATGAGCAGTTCTTC
.	TRBJ2-3	.	TRBV27	CASSAGPSWVYTQYF	TGTGCCAGCAGTGCGGGACCATCTTGGGTGTATACGCAGTATTTT
.	TRBJ2-7	.	TRBV11-2	CASSLGGTMGLSYEQYF	TGTGCCAGCAGCTTAGGAGGTACTATGGGCTTATCCTACGAGCAGTACTTC
.	TRBJ2-2	.	TRBV27	CASSFYGYTATGELFF	TGTGCCAGCAGTTTTTATGGGTATACCGCCACCGGGGAGCTGTTTTTT
.	TRBJ1-1	.	TRBV4-1	CASSLQWELNTEAFF	TGCGCCAGCAGCCTACAGTGGGAGCTGAACACTGAAGCTTTCTTT
.	TRBJ2-7	TRBD2	TRBV4-3	CASSQGLGGGYEQYF	TGCGCCAGCAGCCAAGGTCTGGGGGGGGGATACGAGCAGTACTTC
.	TRBJ1-1	TRBD1	TRBV28	CASSLQGENTEAFF	TGTGCCAGCAGTTTGCAGGGGGAGAACACTGAAGCTTTCTTT
.	TRBJ1-2	.	TRBV5-8	CASSFDTKGGYTF	TGTGCCAGCAGCTTCGATACTAAGGGGGGCTACACCTTC
.	TRBJ2-1	TRBD2	TRBV6-7	CASSYGRGSYNEQFF	TGTGCCAGCAGTTACGGGCGGGGGTCCTACAATGAGCAGTTCTTC